These T cell receptor beta chains were read from a single sample in a study of control samples from healthy donors and cancer patients. Some clones are missing from TCRdb's copy, which holds only in-frame ones; the method was immunoSEQ multiplex PCR. The data show roughly 94,000 clones, roughly 80% seen once. Sequenced material: PBMCs. The receptor set was obtained from a man between 65 and 85 years old with lung cancer. The CDR3 runs from the conserved cysteine through the conserved F or W. Fields, in order: D gene, CDR3 length, J gene, clone size, V gene, CDR3 protein, CDR3 DNA. The D gene is left open where the match is weak. Clone size, where shown, is once, few, many, or a class for clones that have expanded.

>TRBD1|13|TRBJ1-4|-|TRBV30
CAWSQGAVEKLFF
TGTGCCTGGAGTCAGGGGGCTGTTGAAAAACTGTTTTTT
>TRBD2|16|TRBJ2-7|-|TRBV10-3
CAIRAGAGASSYEQYF
TGTGCCATCAGGGCGGGAGCGGGGGCAAGCTCCTACGAGCAGTACTTC
>TRBD1|15|TRBJ1-3|few|TRBV19
CASTLTGGPENTIYF
TGTGCCAGTACTCTCACAGGGGGGCCAGAAAACACCATATATTTT
>TRBD2|19|TRBJ2-3|-|TRBV5-4
CASSFLTPGTSGFTDTQYF
TGTGCCAGCAGCTTTTTAACTCCGGGGACTAGCGGGTTCACAGATACGCAGTATTTT
>-|11|TRBJ1-5|-|TRBV3-1/TRBV3-2
CASSQGGPQHF
TGTGCCAGCAGCCAAGGGGGACCCCAGCATTTT
>-|14|TRBJ2-3|-|TRBV15
CATRFQSSTDTQYF
TGTGCCACCAGGTTTCAGTCTAGCACAGATACGCAGTATTTT
>-|12|TRBJ2-4|few|TRBV3-1/TRBV3-2
CASSHLGLVQYF
TGTGCCAGCAGCCACCTGGGACTGGTTCAGTACTTC
>-|13|TRBJ1-1|-|TRBV28
CASSLTGNTEAFF
TGTGCCAGCAGTTTAACCGGGAACACTGAAGCTTTCTTT
>TRBD1|15|TRBJ1-3|-|TRBV5-1
CASSMQGGSGNTIYF
TGCGCCAGCAGCATGCAGGGGGGTTCTGGAAACACCATATATTTT
>-|14|TRBJ1-4|-|TRBV6-5
CASSRFATNEKLFF
TGTGCCAGCAGTCGGTTTGCAACTAATGAAAAACTGTTTTTT
>TRBD1|16|TRBJ2-2|-|TRBV11-3
CASSLGGTGITGELFF
TGTGCCAGCAGCTTAGGGGGGACAGGGATCACCGGGGAGCTGTTTTTT
>TRBD1|15|TRBJ2-3|-|TRBV7-9
CASTLDRASTDTQYF
TGTGCCAGCACCTTGGACAGGGCTAGCACAGATACGCAGTATTTT
>TRBD2|15|TRBJ2-1|-|TRBV2
CASSRGGPTYNEQFF
TGTGCCAGCAGTCGCGGGGGGCCCACCTACAATGAGCAGTTCTTC
>TRBD2|17|TRBJ2-3|-|TRBV3-1/TRBV3-2
CASSQDQAGDRTDTQYF
TGTGCCAGCAGCCAAGATCAAGCGGGAGACCGCACAGATACGCAGTATTTT
>-|14|TRBJ2-3|-|TRBV5-4
CASSLAKDLGTQYF
TGTGCCAGCAGCTTGGCCAAGGATCTAGGTACGCAGTATTTT
>-|11|TRBJ2-1|once|TRBV20-1
CSARAVGEQFF
TGCAGTGCCAGGGCCGTGGGTGAGCAGTTCTTC
>TRBD2|16|TRBJ2-3|-|TRBV6-2/TRBV6-3
CASSSGTSGATDTQYF
TGTGCCAGCAGTTCCGGGACTAGCGGGGCCACAGATACGCAGTATTTT
>-|16|TRBJ2-7|-|TRBV4-3
CASSQELGGWTYEQYF
TGCGCCAGCAGCCAAGAATTAGGGGGTTGGACCTACGAGCAGTACTTC
>TRBD1|14|TRBJ2-1|-|TRBV7-8
CASTGTGSWNEQFF
TGTGCCAGCACTGGGACAGGGTCATGGAATGAGCAGTTCTTC
>TRBD1|16|TRBJ1-5|-|TRBV28
CAGSTLRQGINQPQHF
TGTGCCGGCAGCACCCTCCGACAGGGGATCAATCAGCCCCAGCATTTT
>-|12|TRBJ1-1|-|TRBV10-2
CASSDGGPEAFF
TGCGCCAGCAGTGATGGGGGACCTGAAGCTTTCTTT
>-|13|TRBJ2-7|-|TRBV6-6
CASGSDYTYEQYF
TGTGCCAGCGGGTCGGACTATACCTACGAGCAGTACTTC
>TRBD1|14|TRBJ2-2|-|TRBV9
CAEPGTGNTGELFF
TGTGCCGAACCTGGGACAGGGAACACCGGGGAGCTGTTTTTT
>TRBD1|14|TRBJ2-7|-|TRBV5-6
CASSGYRGRREQYF
TGTGCCAGCAGCGGATACAGGGGACGCCGCGAGCAGTACTTC
>TRBD1|16|TRBJ2-3|-|TRBV6-5
CASSYFGTGRTDTQYF
TGTGCCAGCAGTTACTTCGGGACAGGGCGCACAGATACGCAGTATTTT
>TRBD1|17|TRBJ2-6|-|TRBV23-1
CASVKTGRDSGANVLTF
TGCGCCAGCGTAAAGACAGGGCGCGACTCTGGGGCCAACGTCCTGACTTTC